These 13 T cell receptor beta chains were all obtained from the same sample, sequenced in a study of CXCR3-negative and CXCR3-positive naive CD8 T cells. In preparing the TRB cDNA libraries, 5' RACE with UMI labels was used. TCRdb reanalyzed the 5' RACE reads and collapses them to one entry per CDR3 protein, without DNA. The table for this sample gives 5,800 or so distinct CDR3 sequences. The specimen sequenced was naive CXCR3- CD8+ T cells from blood. Subset denoted: CD45RO-CCR7+CD27+CD95- naive CD8+ T cells lacking CXCR3 (TNR3-). The receptors were sampled from a human donor in good health. Some clones in this sample may be carry-over from other donors' samples.

The gene calls are TRBV3-1 and TRBJ2-7. This CDR3 is built from 16 residues. The germline gives CDR1 LGHDT, CDR2 YNNKEL (reference sequence). The CDR3 loop reads CASSQDVSRPIYEQYF.

According to its frequency, this clonotype is medium-sized. The chain employs TRBV14 and TRBJ1-2; the TCRdb D gene call, TRBD1, has no DNA to confirm it. The CDR3 totals 14 residues. Germline loops: CDR1 SGHDN, CDR2 FVKESK. The CDR3 region is CASSHGTGLYGYTF.

V gene TRBV6-2 or TRBV6-3 combines with J gene TRBJ2-7. CDR3 length: 11 amino acids. Germline values: CDR1 MNHEY, CDR2 SVGEGT. CDR3 sequence reads: CASGYRAEQYF.

Its frequency marks this clonotype as medium-sized (0.01 to 0.1%). V gene TRBV7-2 combines with J gene TRBJ2-1; absent DNA, TCRdb's TRBD1 call cannot be checked. The V gene's germline CDR1 is SGHTA and CDR2 FQGNSA. There are 15 residues in the CDR3. The CDR3: CASSTRDRGFFEQFF.

The chain links TRBV29-1 to TRBJ1-1; TCRdb's D call of TRBD1 is untestable without DNA. Germline CDR1 reads SQVTM; CDR2 reads ANQGSEA. The length of the CDR3 is 13 residues. The CDR3 sequence is CSVPGQKNTEAFF.

According to its frequency, this clonotype is medium-sized. The chain combines TRBV7-9 with TRBJ1-4. Per the germline V gene, CDR1 is SEHNR and CDR2 is FQNEAQ (reference sequence). The CDR3 is made up of 14 amino acids. CDR3: CASSLTEANEKLFF. The whole variable domain, filled in from reference TRBV7-9 and TRBJ1-4, reads DTGVSQNPRHKITKRGQNVTFRCDPISEHNRLYWYRQTLGQGPEFLTYFQNEAQLEKSRLLSDRFSAERPKGSFSTLEIQRTEQGDSAMYLCASSLTEANEKLFFGSGTQLSVL.

In terms of frequency, this clonotype is medium-sized (0.01 to 0.1%). This chain uses TRBV13 with TRBJ2-7; the D gene TCRdb calls, TRBD1, cannot be checked with no DNA. The CDR3 is made up of 13 amino acids. CDR1 is PRHDT and CDR2 is FYEKMQ in the germline V gene (reference sequence). The CDR3 spells CASSPSGADEQYF.

V usage is TRBV2 and J usage is TRBJ2-7; no DNA is available, so the TRBD1 call from TCRdb remains unchecked. The CDR3 spans 13 residues. CDR1 and CDR2 (germline): SNHLY, FYNNEI. The CDR3 sequence is CARRGQINHEQYF.

This clonotype is deemed medium-sized (0.01 to 0.1%) by its frequency. The chain has TRBV29-1 and TRBJ2-7; the TRBD1 assignment by TCRdb is unverifiable without DNA. From germline, CDR1 is SQVTM and CDR2 ANQGSEA. CDR3 length: 14 residues. The CDR3 sequence: CSVEGLGGGNEQYF.

V gene TRBV20-1 combines with J gene TRBJ1-2; as DNA is missing, the TRBD1 call by TCRdb cannot be tested. There are 15 residues in the CDR3. The germline CDR1 and CDR2 sequences are DFQATT and SNEGSKA (reference sequence). The CDR3 protein is CSASGVDRELYGYTF.

The rearrangement uses TRBV29-1 and TRBJ2-1; TCRdb outputs TRBD1, but without DNA this stays unchecked. CDR1 and CDR2 (germline): SQVTM, ANQGSEA. This CDR3 comprises 12 residues. This CDR3 reads CSVRQGASEQFF.

The genes are TRBV29-1 and TRBJ2-5; the D call from TCRdb, TRBD1, cannot be confirmed without DNA. Germline V gene lookup returns CDR1 SQVTM and CDR2 ANQGSEA. The CDR3 consists of 14 residues. CDR3 loop: CSVETGTIGETQYF.

The CDR3 sequence: CSVGARESLAYNEQFF. This rearrangement joins TRBV29-1 to TRBJ2-1; TCRdb gives TRBD1 as the D gene, but with no DNA this cannot be confirmed. The CDR3 is 16 amino acids. The V gene's germline CDR1 is SQVTM and CDR2 ANQGSEA.